These 10 T cell receptor beta chains were all obtained from the same sample, sequenced in a study of T cell repertoires in cytomegalovirus infection. In TCRdb, the reads were re-called with MiXCR into one record per CDR3 protein. This table holds about 600,000 distinct CDR3 sequences, roughly 26% found once. The sequenced sample was CD8+ T cells from PBMCs. The receptors stem from a human donor in good health (CMV status not recorded). Some clones in this sample may be carry-over from other donors' samples.

This clonotype has just a few counts. The rearrangement joins TRBV4-3 to TRBJ2-1, with 8 nucleotides matching TRBD1. Germline V gene data show CDR1 as LGHNA and CDR2 as YSLEER. Trimming at V came to 1 base and at J to 8 bases, leaving 7 bases not matched to a gene. CDR3 length: 15 residues. The CDR3 DNA follows: TGCGCCAGCAGCCAAGCGTGGACAGGGATCGATGAGCAGTTCTTC. Encoded protein: CASSQAWTGIDEQFF.

This clonotype was seen ten or more times. This rearrangement joins TRBV10-3 to TRBJ1-1; D is ambiguous. This CDR3 has 14 residues. V was shortened by 2 bases and J by 1 base, with 8 bases between the two germline ends. Germline CDR1 reads ENHRY; CDR2 reads SYGVKD. In nucleotides, the CDR3 is TGTGCCATCAGTGAGGAACAGACGAACACTGAAGCTTTCTTT. This translates into CAISEEQTNTEAFF.

This clonotype was detected many times. This chain joins TRBV7-2 and TRBJ2-1, with 7 bases fitting TRBD1. The CDR3 totals 15 residues. Germline CDR1 is SGHTA and CDR2 is FQGNSA. Trimming took 3 bases from V and 4 from J; bases not matched to a gene: 6. The CDR3: CASSFPGRGYNEQFF. DNA of the CDR3: TGTGCCAGCAGCTTCCCTGGCAGGGGGTACAATGAGCAGTTCTTC.

The chain couples TRBV12-3 or TRBV12-4 to TRBJ1-1; 7 bases fit TRBD1. The CDR3 is 12 amino acids. The J segment lost 11 bases and the V segment lost 5 bases, leaving 8 bases of the junction unmatched. CDR3 protein: CASSETGWGAFF. The CDR3 region has the DNA TGTGCCAGCAGTGAGACAGGGTGGGGGGCTTTCTTT.

This chain uses TRBV15 with TRBJ1-2; D gene uncertain. The germline gives CDR1 LNHNV, CDR2 YYDKDF (reference sequence). The CDR3 covers 15 residues. V lost 6 bases, J lost 0 bases, and 14 bases lay in between. The CDR3 coding sequence is TGTGCCACCAGATCCGGCCAGAACCCTAACTATGGCTACACCTTC. Amino acid sequence: CATRSGQNPNYGYTF.

This clonotype was observed at least ten times. The gene calls are TRBV7-2 and TRBJ1-1, with D unclear. Trimming pared 3 bases from V and 1 base from J, leaving 21 bases between. The V gene's germline CDR1 is SGHTA and CDR2 FQGNSA. This CDR3 spans 18 amino acids. The CDR3 region has the DNA TGTGCCAGCAGCTTCGACCTCCTCAGGTGGGATAAGAACACTGAAGCTTTCTTT. Its translation is CASSFDLLRWDKNTEAFF.

In its sample, this clonotype was seen a few times. The rearrangement uses TRBV20-1 and TRBJ1-1; possibly TRBD1 for D (5 bases). Trimming removed 0 bases from V and 5 bases from J, with 10 bases in between. The CDR3 covers 13 residues. Germline values: CDR1 DFQATT, CDR2 SNEGSKA (reference sequence). CDR3 DNA sequence: TGCAGTGCTAGAGATTCCGGGGCGACTGAAGCTTTCTTT. Its protein is CSARDSGATEAFF.

In regard to this clonotype: A much larger clonotype is one base distant, so this may be a read error. CDR3 in DNA: TGTGCCAGCAGCTTAGTTCCGGGGGCTCTCGATGGCTACACCTTC. Its protein product is CASSLVPGALDGYTF. The chain has TRBV7-2 and TRBJ1-2, with D maybe TRBD1 (6 bases). CDR1 is SGHTA and CDR2 is FQGNSA in the germline V gene. The CDR3 sequence is 15 residues long. The germline V and J ends were trimmed by 1 base and 6 bases, with 15 bases remaining between them.

This clonotype occurred a few times. The DNA for the CDR3 is TGCAGTGCCGAGGGGGCGGACTATGGCTACACCTTC. It encodes CSAEGADYGYTF. The chain carries TRBV20-1 and TRBJ1-2; TRBD1 matches 7 bases. This CDR3 region has 12 residues. The ends lost 6 bases at V and 3 bases at J; junction bases unmatched: 4. CDR1 and CDR2 (germline): DFQATT, SNEGSKA (reference sequence).

Only a few counts were recorded for this clonotype. The chain couples TRBV28 to TRBJ2-7; the match to TRBD2 covers 10 bases. V trimming: 6 bases; J trimming: 3 bases; junction bases outside the gene matches: 8. The CDR3 extends over 15 amino acids. Germline assignment: CDR1 MDHEN and CDR2 SYDVKM. The DNA of the CDR3 is TGTGCCAGCAGCCCTACTAGCGGGGTCATCTACGAGCAGTACGTC. This translates into CASSPTSGVIYEQYV.